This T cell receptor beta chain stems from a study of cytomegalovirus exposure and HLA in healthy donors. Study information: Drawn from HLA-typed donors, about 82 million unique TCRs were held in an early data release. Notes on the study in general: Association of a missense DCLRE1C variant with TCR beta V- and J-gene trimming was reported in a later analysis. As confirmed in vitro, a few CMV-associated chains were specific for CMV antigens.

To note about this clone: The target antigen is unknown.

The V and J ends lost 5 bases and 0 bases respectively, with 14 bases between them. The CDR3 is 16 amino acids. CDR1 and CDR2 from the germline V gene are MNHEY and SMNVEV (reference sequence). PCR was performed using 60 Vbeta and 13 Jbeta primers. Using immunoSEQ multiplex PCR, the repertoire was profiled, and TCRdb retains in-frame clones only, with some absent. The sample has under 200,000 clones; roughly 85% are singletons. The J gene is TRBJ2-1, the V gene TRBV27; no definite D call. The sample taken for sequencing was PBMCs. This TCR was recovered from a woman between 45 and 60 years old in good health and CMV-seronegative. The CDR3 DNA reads TGTGCCAGCAGTCTCCTATCACCGTACTCCTACAATGAGCAGTTCTTC. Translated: CASSLLSPYSYNEQFF.